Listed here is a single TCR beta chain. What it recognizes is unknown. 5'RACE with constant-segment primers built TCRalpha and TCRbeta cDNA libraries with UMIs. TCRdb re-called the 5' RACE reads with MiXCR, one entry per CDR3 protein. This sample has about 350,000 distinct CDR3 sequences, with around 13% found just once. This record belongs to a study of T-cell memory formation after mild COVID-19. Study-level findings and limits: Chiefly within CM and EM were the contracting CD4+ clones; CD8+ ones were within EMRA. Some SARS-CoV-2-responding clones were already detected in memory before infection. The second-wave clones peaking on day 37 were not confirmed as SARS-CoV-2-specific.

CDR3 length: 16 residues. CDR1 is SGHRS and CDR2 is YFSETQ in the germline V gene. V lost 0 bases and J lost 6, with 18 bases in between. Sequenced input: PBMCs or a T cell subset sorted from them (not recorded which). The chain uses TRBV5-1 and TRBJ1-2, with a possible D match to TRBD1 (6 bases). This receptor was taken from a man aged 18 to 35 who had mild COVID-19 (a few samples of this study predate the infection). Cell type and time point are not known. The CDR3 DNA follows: TGCGCCAGCAGCTTGGCCTTACAGGGAGTCGGCAATGGCTACACCTTC. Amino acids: CASSLALQGVGNGYTF.